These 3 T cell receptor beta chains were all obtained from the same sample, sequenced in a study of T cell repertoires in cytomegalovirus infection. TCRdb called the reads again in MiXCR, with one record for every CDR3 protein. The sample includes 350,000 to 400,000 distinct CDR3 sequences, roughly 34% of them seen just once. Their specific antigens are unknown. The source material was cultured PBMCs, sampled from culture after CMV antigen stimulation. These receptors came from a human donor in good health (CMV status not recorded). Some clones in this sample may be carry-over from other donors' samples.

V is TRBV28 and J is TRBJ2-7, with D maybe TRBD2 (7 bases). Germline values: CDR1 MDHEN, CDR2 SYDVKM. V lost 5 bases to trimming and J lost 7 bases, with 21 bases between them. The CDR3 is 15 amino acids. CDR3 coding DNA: TGTGCCAGCAGTATGACCTGGGGGGGAGGGGGGGAGCAGTACTTC. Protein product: CASSMTWGGGGEQYF.

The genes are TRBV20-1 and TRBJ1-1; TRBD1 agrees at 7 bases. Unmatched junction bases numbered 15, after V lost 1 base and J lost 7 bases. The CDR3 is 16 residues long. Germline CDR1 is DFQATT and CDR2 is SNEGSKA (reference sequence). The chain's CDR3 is CSARAIGTATRHEAFF. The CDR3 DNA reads TGCAGTGCTAGAGCGATAGGGACAGCGACCCGACATGAAGCTTTCTTT.

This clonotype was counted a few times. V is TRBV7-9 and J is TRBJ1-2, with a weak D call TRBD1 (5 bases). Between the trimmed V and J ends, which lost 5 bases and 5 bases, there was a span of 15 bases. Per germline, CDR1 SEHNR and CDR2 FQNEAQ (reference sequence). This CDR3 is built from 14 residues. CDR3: CASSARDGRYGYTF. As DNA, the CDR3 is TGTGCCAGCAGCGCCCGGGACGGAAGATATGGCTACACCTTC.